The 18 T cell receptor beta chains in this list originate from one sample, sequenced in a study of blood T cell repertoires in COVID-19. Sequencing was performed with immunoSEQ multiplex PCR; in TCRdb, only in-frame clones are kept and a portion is missing. The sample holds tens of thousands of clones, around 84% seen once. The sequenced sample consisted of peripheral blood. These receptors came from a man aged 60 to 69 with acute or convalescent COVID-19.

This rearrangement joins TRBV7-8 to TRBJ1-2; 7 positions match TRBD1. The CDR3 has 13 amino acids. J lost 4 bases, V lost 3 bases, and 2 bases had no gene match. CDR1 and CDR2 from the germline V gene are SGHVS and FQNEAQ. CDR3 in DNA: TGTGCCAGCAGCTTGAGGGGGCTCTATGGCTACACCTTC. Protein product: CASSLRGLYGYTF.

This chain connects TRBV4-1 to TRBJ1-2, with D tentatively TRBD1 (6 bases). The length of the CDR3 is 19 residues. V was trimmed by 0 bases and J by 4 bases, leaving 24 bases between them. From germline, CDR1 is MGHRA and CDR2 YSYEKL. The chain's CDR3 is CASSQEGTVGAQGRYGYTF. DNA for the CDR3: TGCGCCAGCAGCCAAGAAGGCACTGTAGGGGCACAGGGACGCTATGGCTACACCTTC.

The rearrangement links TRBV12-3 or TRBV12-4 to TRBJ2-5; 9 bases line up with TRBD2. The J segment lost 3 bases and the V segment lost 6 bases, leaving 2 bases of the junction unmatched. The CDR3 has 13 residues. CDR3 coding DNA: TGTGCCAGCAGCGGGACTAGCAAAGAGACCCAGTACTTC. This sequence encodes CASSGTSKETQYF.

The sample holds one count of this clone. The chain combines TRBV7-2 with TRBJ2-3, with D maybe TRBD2 (6 bases). The germline V gene has CDR1 SGHTA and CDR2 FQGNSA. Trimming stripped 5 bases from V and 0 bases from J, with 18 bases between. The CDR3 runs to 17 residues. This CDR3 reads CASSNSIPTRSTDTQYF. CDR3 DNA: TGTGCCAGCAGCAATTCAATACCGACTAGAAGCACAGATACGCAGTATTTT.

In its sample, this clone was seen once. In DNA form, the CDR3 reads TGTGCCAGCAGCCTAACAGATAACTATGGCTACACCTTC. The encoded protein is CASSLTDNYGYTF. The chain combines TRBV12-3 or TRBV12-4 with TRBJ1-2, with D unclear. V dropped 6 bases and J dropped 1 base, with 9 bases sitting between them. CDR3 size: 13 residues.

The gene calls are TRBV2 and TRBJ1-4; possibly TRBD1 for D (5 bases). V was pared by 2 bases and J by 6 bases, with 19 bases between. Germline V CDR1 and CDR2: SNHLY, FYNNEI. This CDR3 is built from 17 residues. CDR3 amino acids: CASSETLGASRDEKLFF. The DNA of the CDR3 is TGTGCCAGCAGTGAAACTCTAGGGGCCAGCCGGGATGAAAAACTGTTTTTT. Based on the CDR3 plus reference TRBV2 and TRBJ1-4, the full variable domain is EPEVTQTPSHQVTQMGQEVILRCVPISNHLYFYWYRQILGQKVEFLVSFYNNEISEKSEIFDDQFSVERPDGSNFTLKIRSTKLEDSAMYFCASSETLGASRDEKLFFGSGTQLSVL.

The J gene is TRBJ2-7, the V gene TRBV4-3; TRBD2 agrees at 7 bases. CDR3 length: 17 amino acids. The germline gives CDR1 LGHNA, CDR2 YSLEER. V lost 0 bases, J lost 2 bases, and 10 bases stayed unmatched. This chain's CDR3 is CASSQDPPGGTPYEQYF. As DNA, the CDR3 is TGCGCCAGCAGCCAAGACCCTCCGGGGGGTACTCCCTACGAGCAGTACTTC.

This clone was detected only once. V is TRBV28 and J is TRBJ2-4, with 13 bases matching TRBD2. CDR3 length: 18 amino acids. J was trimmed by 8 bases and V by 1 base; bases with no gene match: 11. Per germline, CDR1 MDHEN and CDR2 SYDVKM. The CDR3: CASSLFRTSGGLDDIQYF. CDR3 in DNA: TGTGCCAGCAGTTTATTTCGGACTAGCGGGGGCCTCGACGACATTCAGTACTTC.

This chain links TRBV5-6 with TRBJ1-1, with 9 bases aligning to TRBD1. Germline V gene sequence: CDR1 SGHDT, CDR2 YYEEEE. This CDR3 contains 15 residues. V gave up 4 bases and J gave up 0 bases; unmatched junction bases: 4. The CDR3 region is CASSTGTGMNTEAFF. The CDR3 DNA reads TGTGCCAGCAGCACCGGGACAGGGATGAACACTGAAGCTTTCTTT. The variable domain in full, with the rest retrieved from reference TRBV5-6 and TRBJ1-1, is DAGVTQSPTHLIKTRGQQVTLRCSPKSGHDTVSWYQQALGQGPQFIFQYYEEEERQRGNFPDRFSGHQFPNYSSELNVNALLLGDSALYLCASSTGTGMNTEAFFGQGTRLTVV.

This clone was counted a few times. The V and J genes are TRBV6-5 and TRBJ2-3; 8 nucleotides line up with TRBD1. Germline V CDR1 and CDR2: MNHEY, SVGAGI. V shed 3 bases, J shed 8 bases, and the junction held 13 bases outside the gene matches. This CDR3 has 16 amino acids. The CDR3, as DNA: TGTGCCAGCAGTTATACGGGACAGGCCCCAGGTAGTACGCAGTATTTT. Its protein product is CASSYTGQAPGSTQYF.

The chain employs TRBV5-5 and TRBJ1-4; D is unresolved. Germline CDR1 SGHKS, CDR2 YYEKEE (reference sequence). The V end was cut by 4 bases, the J end by 8 bases, with 18 bases between. This CDR3 is built from 15 residues. The CDR3 region is CASSNGEGITEKLFF. The CDR3 region has the DNA TGTGCCAGCAGCAACGGGGAGGGCATAACGGAAAAACTGTTTTTT. Drawing the rest from reference TRBV5-5 and TRBJ1-4, the complete variable domain is DAGVTQSPTHLIKTRGQQVTLRCSPISGHKSVSWYQQVLGQGPQFIFQYYEKEERGRGNFPDRFSARQFPNYSSELNVNALLLGDSALYLCASSNGEGITEKLFFGSGTQLSVL.

This rearrangement joins TRBV28 to TRBJ2-3; perhaps TRBD2 as D (6 bases). Looked up from germline, CDR1 is MDHEN and CDR2 is SYDVKM. The germline V and J ends were trimmed by 8 bases and 11 bases, with 20 bases remaining between them. The CDR3 spans 13 residues. In DNA form, the CDR3 reads TGTGCCAGCTTCACTCTGGGACTCAGAGAGCAGTATTTT. It codes for CASFTLGLREQYF.

V and J are TRBV9 and TRBJ1-4, with 7 bases fitting TRBD1. The CDR3 runs 15 residues. With 4 bases clipped from V and 0 bases from J, the junction kept 3 bases outside the gene matches. CDR1 and CDR2 from the germline V gene are SGDLS and YYNGEE. The CDR3 reads CASSPGGTTNEKLFF. The CDR3, as DNA: TGTGCCAGCAGCCCAGGGGGAACAACTAATGAAAAACTGTTTTTT. Together with reference TRBV9 and TRBJ1-4, the CDR3 gives the full variable domain: DSGVTQTPKHLITATGQRVTLRCSPRSGDLSVYWYQQSLDQGLQFLIQYYNGEERAKGNILERFSAQQFPDLHSELNLSSLELGDSALYFCASSPGGTTNEKLFFGSGTQLSVL.

The J gene is TRBJ2-3, the V gene TRBV7-9, with D perhaps matching TRBD1 (6 bases). Germline V gives CDR1 SEHNR, CDR2 FQNEAQ (reference sequence). V lost 0 bases to trimming and J lost 3 bases, with 19 bases between them. The CDR3 loop spans 18 amino acids. The CDR3 DNA sequence: TGTGCCAGCAGCTTAGCGCCTTTGAGGGGGAATTTTACAGATACGCAGTATTTT. It is translated as CASSLAPLRGNFTDTQYF.

Written as DNA, the CDR3 is TGTGCCAGCAGCTTGGGGCGGCTGAGCAATCAGCCCCAGCATTTT. It is translated as CASSLGRLSNQPQHF. The rearrangement links TRBV5-5 to TRBJ1-5; D gene uncertain. The CDR3 has 15 amino acids. The germline V and J ends were trimmed by 0 bases and 1 base, with 8 bases remaining between them. Germline V gene lookup returns CDR1 SGHKS and CDR2 YYEKEE (reference sequence).

The chain links TRBV20-1 to TRBJ1-4; D remains ambiguous. Germline V gene lookup returns CDR1 DFQATT and CDR2 SNEGSKA (reference sequence). The V end was cut by 3 bases, the J end by 1 base, with 6 bases between. This CDR3 has 13 amino acids. The CDR3 nucleotides are TGCAGTGCTAGTCCCGGAACTAATGAAAAACTGTTTTTT. Translated, it gives CSASPGTNEKLFF.

The V and J genes are TRBV20-1 and TRBJ2-5; 7 bases agree with TRBD2. This CDR3 has 11 amino acids. Germline lookup yields CDR1 DFQATT and CDR2 SNEGSKA (reference sequence). V gave up 3 bases and J gave up 9 bases; unmatched junction bases: 4. The CDR3 loop reads CSASSSGAQYF. The CDR3 nucleotides read TGCAGTGCTAGCTCCAGCGGGGCCCAGTACTTC.

This clone has just a few counts. The chain has TRBV27 and TRBJ1-2; no reliable D call. Germline V gene lookup returns CDR1 MNHEY and CDR2 SMNVEV (reference sequence). Between the trimmed V and J ends, which lost 6 bases and 2 bases, there was a span of 16 bases. The length of the CDR3 is 15 residues. CDR3 DNA: TGTGCCAGCAGATCCACGGCGGGTACGAACTATGGCTACACCTTC. This codes for CASRSTAGTNYGYTF.